These T cell receptor beta chains were read from a single sample in a study of identical twins. TCRdb independently ran MiXCR on the 5' RACE reads; one entry per CDR3 protein. The table has about 690,000 distinct CDR3 sequences, less than 25% seen once. The same sample was also used in a study of T cells expressing NK-cell markers.

Sample: PBMCs. These receptors all stem from a woman younger than 30 in good health. CDR3s include the opening cysteine and the closing phenylalanine or tryptophan. Fields, in order: D gene, CDR3 length, clone size, J gene, V gene, CDR3 DNA, CDR3 protein. D genes are given only for firm matches. The listing skips clone size in some rows; elsewhere it reads once, few, many or a size class.

>TRBD2|13|few|TRBJ2-1|TRBV29-1
TGCAGCGTTGGCGGGGGGGACCGCAATGAGCAGTTCTTC
CSVGGGDRNEQFF
>-|17|many|TRBJ2-2|TRBV4-2
TGTGCCAGCAGCCAAGAGGGAGTACTAGCTCGGACCGGGGAGCTGTTTTTT
CASSQEGVLARTGELFF
>-|15|few|TRBJ2-7|TRBV4-3
TGCGCCAGCAGCCAAGAGGTCGCGATGAGTTACGAGCAGTACTTC
CASSQEVAMSYEQYF
>-|11|-|TRBJ2-2|TRBV5-1
TGCGCAACGACGGGGACCGGGGAGCTGTTTTTT
CATTGTGELFF
>TRBD1|14|few|TRBJ2-4|TRBV20-1
TGCAGTACACACAGGGGGCTAGCCAAAAACATTCAGTACTTC
CSTHRGLAKNIQYF
>-|16|-|TRBJ2-1|TRBV9
TGTGCCAGCAGCCCCCTTGGTAAGGGTGAGTTACATGAGCAGTTCTTC
CASSPLGKGELHEQFF
>-|15|few|TRBJ2-7|TRBV7-2
TGTGCCAGCAGCTTAGGTGGGCCTACACCCTACGAGCAGTACTTC
CASSLGGPTPYEQYF
>TRBD1|13|-|TRBJ1-2|TRBV7-9
TGTGCCAGCAGCCGGACAGGCCGCTATGGCTACACCTTC
CASSRTGRYGYTF
>-|12|few|TRBJ2-7|TRBV20-1
TGCAGTGCTAGTATGGATCCCTACGAGCAGTACTTC
CSASMDPYEQYF
>-|15|many|TRBJ2-1|TRBV11-2
TGTGCCAGCAGCCGTGGGACCTTGCCCTACAATGAGCAGTTCTTC
CASSRGTLPYNEQFF
>TRBD1|16|few|TRBJ2-3|TRBV20-1
TGCAGTGCTAGACTCTCCGTTGGCGCGGGGACAGGGACGCAGTATTTT
CSARLSVGAGTGTQYF
>TRBD1|13|-|TRBJ1-1|TRBV7-9
TGTGCCAGCAGCTCCACCGGACAGGAGGGGGCTTTCTTT
CASSSTGQEGAFF
>-|14|-|TRBJ1-1|TRBV4-1
TGCGCCAGCAGCCAAGCGAATTCGAACACTGAAGCTTTCTTT
CASSQANSNTEAFF
>TRBD2|15|many|TRBJ2-3|TRBV20-1
TGCAGTGCTAGAGGGTATGGGACTAGGGGAGATACGCAGTATTTT
CSARGYGTRGDTQYF
>-|18|few|TRBJ2-3|TRBV11-1
TGTGCCAGCAGCTTAGTGCTGATCGAGCCCGCCAATGCAGATACGCAGTATTTT
CASSLVLIEPANADTQYF
>TRBD2|15|many|TRBJ2-1|TRBV20-1
TGCAGTGCCGACCTTACCGGGACTAGCAGACATGAGCAGTTCTTC
CSADLTGTSRHEQFF
>TRBD1|13|-|TRBJ2-7|TRBV7-2
TGTGCCAGCAGAGACAGGGCAACCTACGAGCAGTACTTC
CASRDRATYEQYF
>-|15|-|TRBJ1-3|TRBV15
TGTGCCACCAGCAGAGACCCCGCACGTGGAAACACCATATATTTT
CATSRDPARGNTIYF
>-|13|few|TRBJ2-7|TRBV4-3
TGCGCCAGCAGCCTACGAGGACGGAGCGAGCAGTACTTC
CASSLRGRSEQYF
>-|16|few|TRBJ2-7|TRBV4-3
TGCGCCAGCAGCCAAGAATTTCGGCAGGGAGCCTACGAGCAGTACTTC
CASSQEFRQGAYEQYF
>-|13|many|TRBJ1-1|TRBV29-1
TGCAGCGTTGGGCCACCCGGGGGACGGGAAGCTTTCTTT
CSVGPPGGREAFF
>-|14|many|TRBJ2-1|TRBV27
TGTGCCAGCAGGAGGGAGGCTTATTACAATGAGCAGTTCTTC
CASRREAYYNEQFF
>-|15|-|TRBJ2-3|TRBV10-3
TGTGCCATCAGTTTCGCGGATTCTAGCACAGATACGCAGTATTTT
CAISFADSSTDTQYF
>TRBD2|16|-|TRBJ2-1|TRBV12-3/TRBV12-4
TGTGCCAGCAGACTACGACTAGCGACAAACCCCAATGAGCAGTTCTTC
CASRLRLATNPNEQFF
>-|17|many|TRBJ1-2|TRBV18
TGTGCCAGCTCACCCCGGGACGGCAGCGAAGACCTCTATGGCTACACCTTC
CASSPRDGSEDLYGYTF
>-|14|few|TRBJ1-1|TRBV6-1
TGTGCCAGCAGCAATGGACGGACCCTCACTGAAGCTTTCTTT
CASSNGRTLTEAFF
>-|13|many|TRBJ1-6|TRBV29-1
TGCAGCGTTGGCTTACAGCCTAATTCACCCCTCCACTTT
CSVGLQPNSPLHF
>-|14|many|TRBJ2-5|TRBV3-1
TGTGCCAGCAGCCTCGTGGGGAGGAGAGAGACCCAGTACTTC
CASSLVGRRETQYF
>-|14|-|TRBJ2-1|TRBV3-1
TGTGCCAGCAGCCAACGTGACAGTCTTCTGGATGAGTTCTTC
CASSQRDSLLDEFF
>-|13|few|TRBJ2-1|TRBV29-1
TGCAGCGTGGGGTGGGGGCATCCCAATGAGCAGTTCTTC
CSVGWGHPNEQFF
>-|15|-|TRBJ2-1|TRBV5-1
TGCGCCAGCAGCTTGGCAGCGGTTCCCTACAATGAGCAGTTCTTC
CASSLAAVPYNEQFF
>-|13|-|TRBJ2-7|TRBV4-2
TGTGCCAGCCGACGGGAGACGGAGGACGAGCAGTACTTC
CASRRETEDEQYF
>-|14|few|TRBJ1-2|TRBV6-1
TGTGCCAGCACGCAGCCGGGGATTTACTATGGCTACACCTTC
CASTQPGIYYGYTF
>TRBD2|17|-|TRBJ2-1|TRBV27
TGTGCCAGCAGTTCCCGGGCTAGCGGGAGTAGGTACAATGAGCAGTTCTTC
CASSSRASGSRYNEQFF
>-|12|few|TRBJ2-7|TRBV30
TGTGCCTGGGCCCAGGGCTCCTACGAGCAGTACTTC
CAWAQGSYEQYF
>TRBD2|14|-|TRBJ2-1|TRBV12-3/TRBV12-4
TGTGCCAGCAGTTTGGTGAGCGGGAACAATGAGCAGTTCTTC
CASSLVSGNNEQFF
>TRBD1|15|few|TRBJ1-1|TRBV20-1
TGCAGTGCCCAAACACGGACAGGGCTGAACACTGAAGCTTTCTTT
CSAQTRTGLNTEAFF
>-|12|few|TRBJ1-1|TRBV7-9
TGTGCCAGCAGCTTAGATTCGGGGAGAGCTTTCTTT
CASSLDSGRAFF
>TRBD1|14|-|TRBJ1-1|TRBV6-1
TGTGCCAGCAGCTGGAGTGGCGGACAGGGGCAAGCTTTCTTT
CASSWSGGQGQAFF
>-|15|-|TRBJ2-7|TRBV4-3
TGCGCCAGCAGCCAAGACTACCAGGGAGCCTACGAGCAGTACTTC
CASSQDYQGAYEQYF
>-|16|-|TRBJ2-1|TRBV12-3/TRBV12-4
TGTGCCAGCACCCCTCGAGAGCCATTCTCCTACAATGAGCAGTTCTTC
CASTPREPFSYNEQFF
>TRBD2|16|-|TRBJ2-5|TRBV27
TGTGCCAGCAGACCTAGCGGGAGGGCTTGGAGGGAGACCCAGTACTTC
CASRPSGRAWRETQYF
>TRBD2|14|-|TRBJ2-7|TRBV27
TGTGCCAGCAGGGTGACTAGCGGGGGCTACGAGCAGTACTTC
CASRVTSGGYEQYF
>TRBD2|12|-|TRBJ2-7|TRBV10-3
TGTGCCATCAGTCTGGGGGGGGGCGAGCAGTACTTC
CAISLGGGEQYF
>-|12|-|TRBJ2-5|TRBV11-2
TGTGCCAGCAGCCACAGGGCCGAGACCCAGTACTTC
CASSHRAETQYF
>-|13|-|TRBJ1-1|TRBV6-5
TGTGCCAGCAGTTACAATTTCGGCACTGAAGCTTTCTTT
CASSYNFGTEAFF
>-|14|many|TRBJ2-1|TRBV12-3/TRBV12-4
TGTGCCAGCAGTCTCCGACCGGTCTACAATGAGCAGTTCTTC
CASSLRPVYNEQFF
>TRBD2|16|-|TRBJ2-3|TRBV6-5
TGTGCCAGCAGTTACTCGGGCGGGGGGCGAGGAGATACGCAGTATTTT
CASSYSGGGRGDTQYF